This T cell receptor (beta chain) was documented in a study of blood T cell repertoires in COVID-19. TCRdb keeps only in-frame clones here, not all; method: immunoSEQ multiplex PCR. This sample yields approximately 210,000 clones, of which about 76% are seen a single time; approximately 9% belongs to the top ten. The specimen sequenced was PBMCs or T cells enriched from blood (not recorded which). The sequence was obtained from a woman aged 45-59 years with acute COVID-19.

The DNA of the CDR3 is TGTGCCAGCAGCGCATACAGGGACGGCTACACCTTC. Translation: CASSAYRDGYTF. The rearrangement uses TRBV7-2 and TRBJ1-2; perhaps TRBD1 as D (6 bases). The CDR3 has 12 amino acids. With 5 bases removed from V and 8 bases from J, the gap between germline ends came to 12 bases. Germline values: CDR1 SGHTA, CDR2 FQGNSA. Full variable domain (missing parts from reference TRBV7-2 and TRBJ1-2): GAGVSQSPSNKVTEKGKDVELRCDPISGHTALYWYRQSLGQGLEFLIYFQGNSAPDKSGLPSDRFSAERTGGSVSTLTIQRTQQEDSAVYLCASSAYRDGYTFGSGTRLTVV.